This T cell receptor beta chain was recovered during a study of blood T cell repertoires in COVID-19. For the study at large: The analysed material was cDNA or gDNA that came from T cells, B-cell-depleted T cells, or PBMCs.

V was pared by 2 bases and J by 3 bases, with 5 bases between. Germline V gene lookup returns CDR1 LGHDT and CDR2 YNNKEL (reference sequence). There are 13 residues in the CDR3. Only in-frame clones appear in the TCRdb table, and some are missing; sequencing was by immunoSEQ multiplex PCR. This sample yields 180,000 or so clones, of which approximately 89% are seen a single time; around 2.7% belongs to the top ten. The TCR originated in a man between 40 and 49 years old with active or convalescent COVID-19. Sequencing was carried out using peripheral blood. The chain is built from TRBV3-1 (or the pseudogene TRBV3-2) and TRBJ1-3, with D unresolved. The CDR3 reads CASSQIHGNTIYF. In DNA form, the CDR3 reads TGTGCCAGCAGCCAAATCCATGGAAACACCATATATTTT.